The 5 T cell receptor beta chains listed next were all sequenced from one sample in a study of shared clonotypes between healthy human individuals. Libraries were prepared by immunoSEQ multiplex PCR; TCRdb keeps only in-frame clonotypes and omits some of them. This sample carries some 1,600,000 clones, 95% to 99% of them seen once, and the ten largest clones take approximately 0.45%. Material: naive CD4+ T cells sorted from blood. The subset: CD45RA+ positively selected. The receptors stem from a man aged 25-45 years in good health.

The CDR3 protein is CASSVGTSGADTQYF. DNA of the CDR3: TGTGCCAGCAGCGTAGGTACTAGCGGGGCAGATACGCAGTATTTT. The chain employs TRBV9 and TRBJ2-3, with TRBD2 matching over 10 bases. With V trimmed by 0 bases and J by 4 bases, 2 bases remained unmatched. Germline CDR1 SGDLS, CDR2 YYNGEE. The CDR3 has 15 residues.

This clone was counted a single time. This chain connects TRBV28 to TRBJ2-2; 16 bases align to TRBD2. Germline V gene data show CDR1 as MDHEN and CDR2 as SYDVKM. V lost 5 bases and J lost 6; bases outside the gene matches: 6. This CDR3 comprises 17 residues. The CDR3 spells CASSGTSGRAPSGELFF. The CDR3 region has the DNA TGTGCCAGCAGTGGGACTAGCGGGAGGGCCCCATCCGGGGAGCTGTTTTTT.

The chain is built from TRBV12-5 and TRBJ2-5, with TRBD2 identical over 13 bases. Germline V gene sequence: CDR1 LGHNT, CDR2 FRNRAP. The CDR3 totals 15 residues. The ends lost 6 bases at V and 5 bases at J; junction bases unmatched: 6. The CDR3 DNA follows: TGTGCTAGTGGCTCCGGACTAGCGGGAGCGGAGACCCAGTACTTC. This gives the protein CASGSGLAGAETQYF. Drawing the rest from reference TRBV12-5 and TRBJ2-5, the complete variable domain is DARVTQTPRHKVTEMGQEVTMRCQPILGHNTVFWYRQTMMQGLELLAYFRNRAPLDDSGMPKDRFSAEMPDATLATLKIQPSEPRDSAVYFCASGSGLAGAETQYFGPGTRLLVL.

This clone was seen once. This chain uses TRBV9 with TRBJ1-5, with D possibly TRBD1 on 5 matching bases. Trimming pared 7 bases from V and 3 bases from J, leaving 8 bases between. This CDR3 is 12 amino acids long. Germline V gives CDR1 SGDLS, CDR2 YYNGEE. The CDR3: CASGGYNQPQHF. The DNA of the CDR3 is TGTGCCAGCGGGGGGTACAATCAGCCCCAGCATTTT.

This chain uses TRBV7-3 with TRBJ2-2, with D hard to call. Germline V lookup: CDR1 SGHTA, CDR2 FQGTGA. CDR3 length: 13 amino acids. V lost 2 bases and J 6 bases, leaving 7 bases between the germline ends. The DNA of the CDR3 is TGTGCCAGCAGCTTATTTTCCCCCGGGGAGCTGTTTTTT. It translates to CASSLFSPGELFF.